This TCR beta chain was sequenced during a study of T-cell reconstitution after alpha-beta-depleted transplantation in children. This clonotype was counted at least ten times. Trimming cost V 2 bases and J 4 bases, with 12 bases left between them. The V gene's germline CDR1 is MNHEY and CDR2 SVGEGT. This CDR3 spans 15 amino acids. As it was prepared, the TCRbeta library received unique molecular identifiers. MiXCR, run by TCRdb on the PCR reads, gives a single entry per CDR3 protein. The sample lists roughly 24,000 distinct CDR3 sequences, 9.5% to 13% seen once, with roughly a quarter in the top ten. The clonotype originates from a human donor who donated a stem cell graft to a child with chronic granulomatous disease. Specimen: PBMCs from the stem cell graft donor, collected from the stem cell graft. The chain links TRBV6-2 or TRBV6-3 to TRBJ2-1; the D gene is possibly TRBD1 (5 bases). CDR3 sequence: CASSYRQGFYNEQFF. CDR3 nucleotides: TGTGCCAGCAGTTACAGGCAGGGCTTTTACAATGAGCAGTTCTTC.